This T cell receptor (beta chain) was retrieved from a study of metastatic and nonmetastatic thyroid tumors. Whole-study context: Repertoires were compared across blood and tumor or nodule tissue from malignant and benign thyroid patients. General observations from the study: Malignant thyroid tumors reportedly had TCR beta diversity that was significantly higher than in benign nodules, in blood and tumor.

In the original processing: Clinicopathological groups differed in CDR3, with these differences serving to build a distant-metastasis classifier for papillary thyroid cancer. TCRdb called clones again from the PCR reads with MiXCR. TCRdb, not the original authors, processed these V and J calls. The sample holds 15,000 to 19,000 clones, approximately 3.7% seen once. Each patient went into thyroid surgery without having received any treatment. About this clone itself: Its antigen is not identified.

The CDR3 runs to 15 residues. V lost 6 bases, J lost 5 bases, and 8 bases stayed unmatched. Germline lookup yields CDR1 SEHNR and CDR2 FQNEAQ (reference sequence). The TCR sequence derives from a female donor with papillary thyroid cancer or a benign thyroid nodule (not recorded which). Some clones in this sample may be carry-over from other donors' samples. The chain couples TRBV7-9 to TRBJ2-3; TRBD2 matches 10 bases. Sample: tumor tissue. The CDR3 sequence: CASRLSGRAEDTQYF. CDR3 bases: TGTGCCAGCAGATTAAGCGGGAGGGCGGAAGATACGCAGTATTTT.